This T cell receptor beta chain was retrieved from a study of cytomegalovirus exposure and HLA in healthy donors. With 60 Vbeta and 13 Jbeta primers, the PCR was carried out. Only in-frame clones appear in the TCRdb table, and some are missing; sequencing was by immunoSEQ multiplex PCR. This listing includes 140,000 or so clones. Germline CDR1 and CDR2: SQVTM and ANQGSEA. V lost 7 bases, J lost 2 bases, and 15 bases lay in between. The length of the CDR3 is 13 residues. This rearrangement joins TRBV29-1 to TRBJ2-7; D is possibly TRBD1 (5 bases). The sequencing input was PBMCs. This clonotype was sampled from a male donor in good health and CMV-seronegative. CDR3 in amino acids: CSAMISTAYEQYF. The CDR3 DNA is TGCAGCGCGATGATCTCGACAGCCTACGAGCAGTACTTC.